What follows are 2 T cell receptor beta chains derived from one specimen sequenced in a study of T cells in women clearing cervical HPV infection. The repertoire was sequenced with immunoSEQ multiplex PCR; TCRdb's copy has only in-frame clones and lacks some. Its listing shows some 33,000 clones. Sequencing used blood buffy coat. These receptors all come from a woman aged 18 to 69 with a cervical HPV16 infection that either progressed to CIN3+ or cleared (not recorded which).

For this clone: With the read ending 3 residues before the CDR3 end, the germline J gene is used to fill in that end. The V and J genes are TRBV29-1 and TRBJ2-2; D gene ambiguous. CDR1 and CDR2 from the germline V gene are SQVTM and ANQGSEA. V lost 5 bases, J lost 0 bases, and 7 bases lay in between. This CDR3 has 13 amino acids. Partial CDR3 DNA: TGCAGCGTTCGGCGGCCGAACACCGGGGAG. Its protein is CSVRRPNTGE. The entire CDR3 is CSVRRPNTGELFF.

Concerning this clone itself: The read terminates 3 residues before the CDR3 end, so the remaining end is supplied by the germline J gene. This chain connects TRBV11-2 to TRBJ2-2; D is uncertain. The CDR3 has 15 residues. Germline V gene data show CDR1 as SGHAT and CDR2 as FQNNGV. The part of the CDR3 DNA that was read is TGTGCCAGCAGCTTAGGATCGCCAGGAATGAGTCGG. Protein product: CASSLGSPGMSR. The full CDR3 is CASSLGSPGMSRLFF.